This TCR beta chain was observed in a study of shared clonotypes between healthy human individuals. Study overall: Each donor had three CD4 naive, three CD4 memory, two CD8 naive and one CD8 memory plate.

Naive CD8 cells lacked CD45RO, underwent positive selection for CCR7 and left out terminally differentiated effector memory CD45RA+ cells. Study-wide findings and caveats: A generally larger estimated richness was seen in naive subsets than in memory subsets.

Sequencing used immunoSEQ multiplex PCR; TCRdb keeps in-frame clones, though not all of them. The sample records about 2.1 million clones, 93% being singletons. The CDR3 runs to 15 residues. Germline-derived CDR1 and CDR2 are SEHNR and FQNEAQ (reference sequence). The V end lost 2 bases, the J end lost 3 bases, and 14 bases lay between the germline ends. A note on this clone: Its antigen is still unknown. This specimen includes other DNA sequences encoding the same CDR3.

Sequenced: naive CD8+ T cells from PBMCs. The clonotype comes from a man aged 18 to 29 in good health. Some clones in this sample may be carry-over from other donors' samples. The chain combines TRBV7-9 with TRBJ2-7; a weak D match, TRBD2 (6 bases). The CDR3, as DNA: TGTGCCAGCAGCTTAATAGGGACGGGGGACTACGAGCAGTACTTC. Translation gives CASSLIGTGDYEQYF.